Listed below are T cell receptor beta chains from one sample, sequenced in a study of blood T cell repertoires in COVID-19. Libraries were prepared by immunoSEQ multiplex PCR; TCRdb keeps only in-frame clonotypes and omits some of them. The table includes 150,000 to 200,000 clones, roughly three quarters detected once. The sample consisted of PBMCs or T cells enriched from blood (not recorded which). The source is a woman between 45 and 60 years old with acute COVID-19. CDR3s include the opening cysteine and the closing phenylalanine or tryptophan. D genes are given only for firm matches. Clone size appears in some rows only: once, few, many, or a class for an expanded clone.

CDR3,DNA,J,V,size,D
CASSLASGSNTGELFF,TGCGCCAGCAGCTTGGCTAGCGGGTCGAACACCGGGGAGCTGTTTTTT,TRBJ2-2,TRBV5-1,.,TRBD2
CASSFGGGTEAFF,TGTGCCAGCAGCTTTGGGGGAGGTACTGAAGCTTTCTTT,TRBJ1-1,TRBV5-6,few,.
CASTVDSRVRLSTDTQYF,TGTGCCAGTACCGTCGACAGTAGGGTCAGGCTTAGCACAGATACGCAGTATTTT,TRBJ2-3,TRBV19,once,.
CASSSLGGKANQPQHF,TGTGCCAGCAGTTCCCTGGGGGGGAAAGCAAATCAGCCCCAGCATTTT,TRBJ1-5,TRBV6-5,few,.
CASTDYRDSLNSPLHF,TGTGCCAGCACCGACTACCGGGACAGTCTAAATTCACCCCTCCACTTT,TRBJ1-6,TRBV28,.,TRBD1
CASSSQGDGYTF,TGTGCCAGCAGCTCACAAGGAGATGGCTACACCTTC,TRBJ1-2,TRBV13,.,.
CASRGLTGGQQPQHF,TGTGCCAGCAGAGGCCTGACAGGGGGCCAGCAGCCCCAGCATTTT,TRBJ1-5,TRBV6-5,.,TRBD1
CATRETGRNTGELFF,TGTGCCACCAGGGAGACAGGGAGGAACACCGGGGAGCTGTTTTTT,TRBJ2-2,TRBV24-1,.,TRBD1
CASSRRREGNTEAFF,TGTGCCAGCTCACGACGTAGGGAGGGGAACACTGAAGCTTTCTTT,TRBJ1-1,TRBV18,.,.
CASSLGGGGGPRYNEQFF,TGCGCCAGCAGCTTGGGGGGCGGGGGGGGACCTCGGTACAATGAGCAGTTCTTC,TRBJ2-1,TRBV5-1,.,TRBD2
CASRPGQGNSPLHF,TGCGCCAGCAGGCCGGGACAGGGCAATTCACCCCTCCACTTT,TRBJ1-6,TRBV5-1,.,TRBD1
CASTMGQSSNQPQHF,TGTGCCAGCACTATGGGACAGAGTAGCAATCAGCCCCAGCATTTT,TRBJ1-5,TRBV2,.,TRBD1
CASSLGIGANTGELFF,TGTGCCAGCAGCTTAGGTATAGGGGCGAACACCGGGGAGCTGTTTTTT,TRBJ2-2,TRBV7-2,.,.
CASSNRDRNYGYTF,TGTGCCAGCAGTAACAGGGACCGAAACTATGGCTACACCTTC,TRBJ1-2,TRBV2,.,.
CAISRGEETQYF,TGTGCCATCAGTCGGGGTGAAGAGACCCAGTACTTC,TRBJ2-5,TRBV10-3,.,.
CASSSGYGYTF,TGTGCCAGCAGTTCGGGCTATGGCTACACCTTC,TRBJ1-2,TRBV6-5,.,.
CASSRSGQLSSGNTIYF,TGTGCCAGCAGTCGATCGGGACAACTGAGCTCTGGAAACACCATATATTTT,TRBJ1-3,TRBV6-6,many,.
CASSWGTDSNSPLHF,TGTGCCAGCAGCTGGGGGACAGACTCTAATTCACCCCTCCACTTT,TRBJ1-6,TRBV7-2,.,TRBD1
CASSPLWRGGSHLNYGYTF,TGTGCCAGTAGTCCACTGTGGAGGGGGGGCTCGCACCTGAACTATGGCTACACCTTC,TRBJ1-2,TRBV19,.,.
CASDRSGTSLLSTDTQYF,TGTGCCAGCGACCGATCCGGGACTAGCCTTCTGAGCACAGATACGCAGTATTTT,TRBJ2-3,TRBV7-9,.,TRBD2
CASSPYTGDTQYF,TGTGCCAGTAGTCCCTATACAGGGGATACGCAGTATTTT,TRBJ2-3,TRBV19,.,.
CASSPPTGGEGETQYF,TGTGCCAGCAGCCCTCCCACAGGGGGCGAAGGGGAGACCCAGTACTTC,TRBJ2-5,TRBV3-1/TRBV3-2,.,TRBD1
CALVSRGPF,TGTGCCCTCGTCTCTAGGGGGCCTTTT,TRBJ1-3,TRBV10-3,once,TRBD1
CASSYSWGGNQPQHF,TGTGCCAGCAGTTACTCGTGGGGAGGCAATCAGCCCCAGCATTTT,TRBJ1-5,TRBV6-5,.,.
CASSTRTRKPTEAFF,TGTGCCAGCAGTACCCGGACAAGGAAGCCCACTGAAGCTTTCTTT,TRBJ1-1,TRBV6-5,.,.
CASSLQGAEAFF,TGTGCCAGCAGCCTACAGGGGGCTGAAGCTTTCTTT,TRBJ1-1,TRBV7-9,.,TRBD1
CASRVGPPGGPGTSRNTIYF,TGTGCCAGCAGAGTGGGCCCCCCAGGGGGCCCCGGTACATCCAGAAACACCATATATTTT,TRBJ1-3,TRBV2,.,TRBD1
CASSLDRRENIQYF,TGTGCCAGCAGCTTAGACCGCCGGGAAAACATTCAGTACTTC,TRBJ2-4,TRBV7-3,.,.
CASSNLAGGGQETQYF,TGCGCCAGCAGCAACCTAGCGGGGGGCGGCCAAGAGACCCAGTACTTC,TRBJ2-5,TRBV5-1,.,TRBD2
CASSYSGRGTNYGYTF,TGTGCCAGCAGTTACTCTGGCAGGGGGACTAACTATGGCTACACCTTC,TRBJ1-2,TRBV6-5,.,TRBD1
CASSQDRDSGVYNEQFF,TGTGCCAGCAGCCAAGATCGGGACAGTGGAGTTTACAATGAGCAGTTCTTC,TRBJ2-1,TRBV3-1/TRBV3-2,.,TRBD1
CASSLYGQQNTEAFF,TGTGCCAGCAGCTTATATGGACAGCAGAACACTGAAGCTTTCTTT,TRBJ1-1,TRBV7-8,.,.
CASSLGGRQGLAYGYTF,TGTGCCAGCAGCTTAGGGGGGCGACAGGGGTTGGCCTATGGCTACACCTTC,TRBJ1-2,TRBV13,.,TRBD1
CATFNRGEKLFF,TGTGCCACCTTCAACCGGGGTGAAAAACTGTTTTTT,TRBJ1-4,TRBV24-1,few,.
CASSRLGSSGNTIYF,TGTGCCAGCAGCCGGTTAGGGAGCTCTGGAAACACCATATATTTT,TRBJ1-3,TRBV14,.,.
CASSFGLAGGTDTQYF,TGTGCCAGCAGTTTCGGACTAGCGGGGGGCACAGATACGCAGTATTTT,TRBJ2-3,TRBV28,.,TRBD2
CASSYDSNYGYTF,TGTGCCAGCAGCTACGACAGTAACTATGGCTACACCTTC,TRBJ1-2,TRBV6-5,.,.
CASSVGQGGMGAFF,TGTGCCAGCAGCGTAGGACAGGGAGGCATGGGAGCTTTCTTT,TRBJ1-1,TRBV2,.,TRBD1
CASSFGGSSYNEQFF,TGTGCCAGCTCGTTCGGGGGGAGCTCCTACAATGAGCAGTTCTTC,TRBJ2-1,TRBV28,.,TRBD2